The clone carrying this TCR beta chain was detected only once. An end of the junction differs from the germline gene, which may be a read error. The authors' processing: Amplifying reference gene primers gave estimates of nucleated cell counts. Clones were read by immunoSEQ multiplex PCR, and TCRdb kept only the in-frame ones, dropping some. V, J and clone size were drawn from that table, and D and trimming were deduced from the DNA. The table includes under 45,000 clones, 75% to 90% detected once. The data were obtained in a study of blood T cell repertoires in COVID-19. Study information: Whether acute or convalescent, the COVID-19 samples came from the United States, Italy and Spain. T cells, B-cell-depleted T cells, or PBMCs supplied cDNA or gDNA.

Germline assignment: CDR1 LNHDA and CDR2 SQIVND (reference sequence). This CDR3 is 13 amino acids long. The J gene is TRBJ2-1, the V gene TRBV19, with TRBD2 matching 13 bases. The source of this sequence is a woman older than 75 in a cohort sampled during active or convalescent COVID-19. Sample: peripheral blood. The CDR3 coding sequence is TGTGCCAGTAGTATAGGGACTAGCGGGAGCCCGGTCTTC. Translating it yields CASSIGTSGSPVF. Based on the CDR3 plus reference TRBV19 and TRBJ2-1, the full variable domain is DGGITQSPKYLFRKEGQNVTLSCEQNLNHDAMYWYRQDPGQGLRLIYYSQIVNDFQKGDIAEGYSVSREKKESFPLTVTSAQKNPTAFYLCASSIGTSGSPVFGPGTRLTVL.